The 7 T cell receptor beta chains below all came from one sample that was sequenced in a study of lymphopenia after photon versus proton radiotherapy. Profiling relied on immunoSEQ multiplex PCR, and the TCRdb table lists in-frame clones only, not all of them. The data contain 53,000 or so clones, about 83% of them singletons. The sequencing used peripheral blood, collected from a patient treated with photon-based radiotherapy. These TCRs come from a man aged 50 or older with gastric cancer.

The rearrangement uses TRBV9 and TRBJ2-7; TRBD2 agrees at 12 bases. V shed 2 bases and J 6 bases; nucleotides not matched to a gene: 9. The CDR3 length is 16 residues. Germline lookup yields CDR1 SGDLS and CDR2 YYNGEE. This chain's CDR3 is CASSVKSLAGGSEQYF. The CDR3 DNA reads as TGTGCCAGCAGCGTCAAGAGTCTAGCGGGAGGGTCCGAGCAGTACTTC.

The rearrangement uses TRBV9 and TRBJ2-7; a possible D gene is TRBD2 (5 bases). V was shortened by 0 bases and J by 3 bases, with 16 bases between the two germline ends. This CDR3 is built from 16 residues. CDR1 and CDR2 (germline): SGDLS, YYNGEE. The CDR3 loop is CASSVASAALFYEQYF. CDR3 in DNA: TGTGCCAGCAGCGTAGCCTCAGCGGCCCTCTTCTACGAGCAGTACTTC.

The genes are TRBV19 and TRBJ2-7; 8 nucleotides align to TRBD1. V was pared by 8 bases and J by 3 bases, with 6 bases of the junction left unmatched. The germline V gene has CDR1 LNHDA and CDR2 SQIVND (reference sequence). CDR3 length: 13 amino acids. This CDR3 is CASARTGSYEQYF. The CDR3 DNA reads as TGTGCCAGTGCCCGGACAGGGAGCTACGAGCAGTACTTC.

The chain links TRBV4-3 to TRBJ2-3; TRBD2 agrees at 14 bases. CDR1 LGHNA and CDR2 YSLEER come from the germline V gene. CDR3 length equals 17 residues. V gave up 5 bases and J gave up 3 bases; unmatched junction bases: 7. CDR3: CASSKGTSGSGTDTQYF. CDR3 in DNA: TGCGCCAGCAGCAAGGGGACTAGCGGGAGTGGGACAGATACGCAGTATTTT.

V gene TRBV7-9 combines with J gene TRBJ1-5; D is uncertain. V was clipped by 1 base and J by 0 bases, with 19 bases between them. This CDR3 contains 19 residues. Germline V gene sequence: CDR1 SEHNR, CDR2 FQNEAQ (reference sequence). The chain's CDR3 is CASSLGPPSRTNSNQPQHF. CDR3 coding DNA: TGTGCCAGCAGCTTAGGGCCCCCCAGCAGGACTAATAGCAATCAGCCCCAGCATTTT.

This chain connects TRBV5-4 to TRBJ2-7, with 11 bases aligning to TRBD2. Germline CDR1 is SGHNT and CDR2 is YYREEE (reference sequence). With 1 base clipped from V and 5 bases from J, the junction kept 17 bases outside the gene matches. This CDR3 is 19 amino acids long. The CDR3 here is CASSLRGTPSGRSSNEQYF. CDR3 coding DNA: TGTGCCAGCAGCTTGAGAGGGACCCCTAGCGGGAGGAGTTCCAACGAGCAGTACTTC.

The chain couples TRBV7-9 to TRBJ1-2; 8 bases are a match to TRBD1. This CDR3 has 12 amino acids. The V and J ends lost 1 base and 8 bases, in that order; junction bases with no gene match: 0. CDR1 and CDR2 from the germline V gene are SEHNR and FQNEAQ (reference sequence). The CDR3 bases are TGTGCCAGCAGCTTAGGGACAGGGGGCTACACCTTC. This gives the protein CASSLGTGGYTF.